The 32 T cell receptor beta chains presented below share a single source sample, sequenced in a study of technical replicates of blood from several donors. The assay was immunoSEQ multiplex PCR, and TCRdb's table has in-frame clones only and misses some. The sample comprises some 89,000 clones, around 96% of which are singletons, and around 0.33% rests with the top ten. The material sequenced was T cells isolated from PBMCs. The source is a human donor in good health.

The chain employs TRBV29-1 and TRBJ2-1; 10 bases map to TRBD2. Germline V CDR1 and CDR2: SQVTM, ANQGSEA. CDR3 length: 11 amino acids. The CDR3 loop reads CGTSGNGEQFF. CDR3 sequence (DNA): TGCGGAACTAGCGGGAACGGTGAGCAGTTCTTC.

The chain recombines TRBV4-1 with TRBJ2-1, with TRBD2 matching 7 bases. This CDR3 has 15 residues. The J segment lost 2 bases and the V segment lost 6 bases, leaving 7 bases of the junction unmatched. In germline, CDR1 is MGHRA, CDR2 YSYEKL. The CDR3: CASSSSGEAYNEQFF. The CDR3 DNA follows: TGCGCCAGCAGTTCAAGCGGGGAAGCCTACAATGAGCAGTTCTTC.

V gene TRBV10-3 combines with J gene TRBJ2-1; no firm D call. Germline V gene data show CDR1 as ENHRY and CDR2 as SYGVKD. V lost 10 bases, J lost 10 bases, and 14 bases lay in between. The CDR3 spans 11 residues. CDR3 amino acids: CATTMDSEQFF. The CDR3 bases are TGTGCCACCACCATGGATAGCGAGCAGTTCTTC.

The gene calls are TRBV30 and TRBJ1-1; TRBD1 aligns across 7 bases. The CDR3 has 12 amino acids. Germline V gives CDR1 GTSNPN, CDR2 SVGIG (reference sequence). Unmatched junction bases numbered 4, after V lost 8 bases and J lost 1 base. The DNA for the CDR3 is TGTGCCGGGGGACAGACGAACACTGAAGCTTTCTTT. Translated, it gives CAGGQTNTEAFF.

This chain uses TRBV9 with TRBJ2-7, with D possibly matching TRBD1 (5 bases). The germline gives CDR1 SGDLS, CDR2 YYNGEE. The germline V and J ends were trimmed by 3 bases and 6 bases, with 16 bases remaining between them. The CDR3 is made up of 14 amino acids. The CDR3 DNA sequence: TGTGCCAGCAGCGGGCAGGGCCTAGAGGCCGAGCAGTACTTC. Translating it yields CASSGQGLEAEQYF.

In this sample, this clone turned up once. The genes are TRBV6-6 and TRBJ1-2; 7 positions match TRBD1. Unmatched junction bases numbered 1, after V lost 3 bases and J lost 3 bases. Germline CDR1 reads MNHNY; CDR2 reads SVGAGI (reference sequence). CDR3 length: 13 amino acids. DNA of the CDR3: TGTGCCAGCAGTTATACAGGGGACTATGGCTACACCTTC. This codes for CASSYTGDYGYTF.

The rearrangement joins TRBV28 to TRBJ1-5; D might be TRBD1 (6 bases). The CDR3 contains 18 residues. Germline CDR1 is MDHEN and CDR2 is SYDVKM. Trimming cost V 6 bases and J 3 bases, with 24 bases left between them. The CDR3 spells CASRGVERRGNTNQPQHF. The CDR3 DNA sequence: TGTGCCAGCAGGGGGGTAGAGCGAAGGGGGAATACCAATCAGCCCCAGCATTTT.

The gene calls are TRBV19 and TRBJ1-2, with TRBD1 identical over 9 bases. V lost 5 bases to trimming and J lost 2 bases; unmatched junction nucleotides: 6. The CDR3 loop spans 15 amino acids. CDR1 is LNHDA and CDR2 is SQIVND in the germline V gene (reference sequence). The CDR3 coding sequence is TGTGCCAGTAGTTGGGGACAGGGAGGAAACTATGGCTACACCTTC. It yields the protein CASSWGQGGNYGYTF.

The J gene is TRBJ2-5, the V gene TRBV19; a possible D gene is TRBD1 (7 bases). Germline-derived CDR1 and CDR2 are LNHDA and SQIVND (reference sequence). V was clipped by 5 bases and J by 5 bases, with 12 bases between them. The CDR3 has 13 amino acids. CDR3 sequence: CASSGGGEETQYF. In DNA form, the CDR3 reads TGTGCCAGTAGTGGAGGGGGCGAGGAGACCCAGTACTTC.

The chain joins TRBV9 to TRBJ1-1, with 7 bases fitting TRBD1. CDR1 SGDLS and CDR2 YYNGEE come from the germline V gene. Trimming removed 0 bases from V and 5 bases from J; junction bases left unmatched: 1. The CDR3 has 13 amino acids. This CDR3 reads CASSVGGQTEAFF. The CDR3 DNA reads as TGTGCCAGCAGCGTAGGGGGACAGACTGAAGCTTTCTTT.

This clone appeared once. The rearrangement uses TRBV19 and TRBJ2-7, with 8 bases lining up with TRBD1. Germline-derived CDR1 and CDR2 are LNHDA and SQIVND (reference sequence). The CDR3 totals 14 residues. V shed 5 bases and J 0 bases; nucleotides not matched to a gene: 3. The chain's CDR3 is CASSPGTGSYEQYF. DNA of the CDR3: TGTGCCAGTAGTCCCGGGACAGGCTCCTACGAGCAGTACTTC.

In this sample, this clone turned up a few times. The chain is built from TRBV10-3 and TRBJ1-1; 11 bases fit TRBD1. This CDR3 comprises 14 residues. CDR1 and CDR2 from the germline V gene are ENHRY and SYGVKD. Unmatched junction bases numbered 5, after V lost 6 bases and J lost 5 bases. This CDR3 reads CAIRAGTGGTEAFF. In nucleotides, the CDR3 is TGTGCCATCAGAGCCGGGACAGGGGGAACTGAAGCTTTCTTT.

The CDR3, as DNA: TGTGCCAGCAGCCAAAGGACTAGCGGAGACTACGAGCAGTACTTC. This translates into CASSQRTSGDYEQYF. V and J are TRBV4-2 and TRBJ2-7; 10 nucleotides match TRBD2. This CDR3 comprises 15 residues. Trimming cost V 2 bases and J 3 bases; bases outside gene matches: 4. Germline values: CDR1 LGHNA, CDR2 YNFKEQ.

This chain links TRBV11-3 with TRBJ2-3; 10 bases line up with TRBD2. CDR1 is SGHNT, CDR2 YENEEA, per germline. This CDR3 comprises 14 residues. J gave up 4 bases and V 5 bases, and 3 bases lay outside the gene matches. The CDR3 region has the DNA TGTGCCAGCAGCCTCCTAGCGGGAGCAGATACGCAGTATTTT. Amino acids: CASSLLAGADTQYF.

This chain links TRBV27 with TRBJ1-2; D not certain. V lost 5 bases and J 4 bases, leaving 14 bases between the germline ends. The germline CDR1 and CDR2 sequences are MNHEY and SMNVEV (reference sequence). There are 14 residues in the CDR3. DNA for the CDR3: TGTGCCAGCAGTGTCGATATCGGAGGCTATGGCTACACCTTC. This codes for CASSVDIGGYGYTF.

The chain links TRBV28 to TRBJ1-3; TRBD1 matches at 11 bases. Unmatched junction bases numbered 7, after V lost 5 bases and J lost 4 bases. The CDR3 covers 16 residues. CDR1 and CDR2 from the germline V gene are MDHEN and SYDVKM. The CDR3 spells CASSEGQGVPGNTIYF. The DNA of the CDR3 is TGTGCCAGCAGTGAGGGACAGGGGGTACCGGGAAACACCATATATTTT.

CDR3 nucleotides: TGTGCCAGTAGTGGACTAGCGGCCTACAATGAGCAGTTCTTC. Amino acid sequence: CASSGLAAYNEQFF. This chain links TRBV19 with TRBJ2-1; 10 bases agree with TRBD2. CDR3 size: 14 residues. With V trimmed by 5 bases and J by 2 bases, 0 bases remained unmatched. The germline CDR1 and CDR2 sequences are LNHDA and SQIVND (reference sequence).

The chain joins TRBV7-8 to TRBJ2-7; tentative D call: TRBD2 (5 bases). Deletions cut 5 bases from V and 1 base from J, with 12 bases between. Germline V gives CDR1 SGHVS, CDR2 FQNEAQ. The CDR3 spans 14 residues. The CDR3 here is CASSPWTGSYEQYF. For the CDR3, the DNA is TGTGCCAGCAGCCCTTGGACTGGTTCCTACGAGCAGTACTTC. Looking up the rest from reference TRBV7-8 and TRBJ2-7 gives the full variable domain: GAGVSQSPRYKVAKRGQDVALRCDPISGHVSLFWYQQALGQGPEFLTYFQNEAQLDKSGLPSDRFFAERPEGSVSTLKIQRTQQEDSAVYLCASSPWTGSYEQYFGPGTRLTVT.

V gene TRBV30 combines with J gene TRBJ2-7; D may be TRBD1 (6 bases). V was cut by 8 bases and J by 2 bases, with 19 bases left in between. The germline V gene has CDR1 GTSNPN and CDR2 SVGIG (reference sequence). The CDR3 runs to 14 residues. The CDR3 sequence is CAGGFDRNPYEQYF. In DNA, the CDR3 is TGTGCCGGGGGTTTTGACAGGAACCCCTACGAGCAGTACTTC.

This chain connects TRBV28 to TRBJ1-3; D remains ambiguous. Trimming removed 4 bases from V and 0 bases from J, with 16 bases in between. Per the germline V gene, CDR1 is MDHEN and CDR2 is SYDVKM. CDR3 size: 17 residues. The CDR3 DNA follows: TGTGCCAGCAGTTATTCGGGGATAACGGGCTCTGGAAACACCATATATTTT. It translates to CASSYSGITGSGNTIYF.

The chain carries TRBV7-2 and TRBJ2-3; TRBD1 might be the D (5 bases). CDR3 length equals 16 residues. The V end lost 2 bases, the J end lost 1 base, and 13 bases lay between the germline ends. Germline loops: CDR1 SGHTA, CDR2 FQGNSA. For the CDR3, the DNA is TGTGCCAGCAGCTTAATTCAGGGCCAGGGCACAGATACGCAGTATTTT. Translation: CASSLIQGQGTDTQYF. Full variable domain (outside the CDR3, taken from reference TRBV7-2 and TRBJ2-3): GAGVSQSPSNKVTEKGKDVELRCDPISGHTALYWYRQSLGQGLEFLIYFQGNSAPDKSGLPSDRFSAERTGGSVSTLTIQRTQQEDSAVYLCASSLIQGQGTDTQYFGPGTRLTVL.

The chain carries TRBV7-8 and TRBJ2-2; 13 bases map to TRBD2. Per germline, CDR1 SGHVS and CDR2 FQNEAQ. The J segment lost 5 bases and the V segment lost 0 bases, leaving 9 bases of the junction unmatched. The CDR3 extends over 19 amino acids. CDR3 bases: TGTGCCAGCAGCTTAGCGCTTAGGACTAGCGGGAGTGAAACCGGGGAGCTGTTTTTT. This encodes CASSLALRTSGSETGELFF.

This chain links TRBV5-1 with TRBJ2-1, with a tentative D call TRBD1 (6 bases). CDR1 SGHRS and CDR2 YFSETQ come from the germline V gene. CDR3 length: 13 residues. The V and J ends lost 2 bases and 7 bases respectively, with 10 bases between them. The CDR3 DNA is TGCGCCAGCAGCTTAGGGGGTAGAAATGAGCAGTTCTTC. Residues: CASSLGGRNEQFF.

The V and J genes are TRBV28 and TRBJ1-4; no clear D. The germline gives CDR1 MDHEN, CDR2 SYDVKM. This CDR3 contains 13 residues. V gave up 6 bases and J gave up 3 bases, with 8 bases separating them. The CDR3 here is CASSRIANEKLFF. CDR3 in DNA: TGTGCCAGCAGCCGTATTGCTAATGAAAAACTGTTTTTT.

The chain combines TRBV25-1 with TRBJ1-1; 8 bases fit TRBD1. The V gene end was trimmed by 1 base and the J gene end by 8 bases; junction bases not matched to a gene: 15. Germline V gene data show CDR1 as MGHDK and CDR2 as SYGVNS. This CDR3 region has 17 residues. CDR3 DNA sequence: TGTGCCAGCAGTGAATTAATGGCAGGGGGCTTAACCGGGGAAGCTTTCTTT. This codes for CASSELMAGGLTGEAFF. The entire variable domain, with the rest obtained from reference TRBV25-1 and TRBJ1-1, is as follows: EADIYQTPRYLVIGTGKKITLECSQTMGHDKMYWYQQDPGMELHLIHYSYGVNSTEKGDLSSESTVSRIRTEHFPLTLESARPSHTSQYLCASSELMAGGLTGEAFFGQGTRLTVV.

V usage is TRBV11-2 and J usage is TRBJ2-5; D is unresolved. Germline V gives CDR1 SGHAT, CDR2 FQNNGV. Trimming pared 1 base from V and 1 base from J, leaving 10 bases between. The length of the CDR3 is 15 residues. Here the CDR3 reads CASSLGAAFQETQYF. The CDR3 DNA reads TGTGCCAGCAGCTTAGGGGCCGCTTTCCAAGAGACCCAGTACTTC. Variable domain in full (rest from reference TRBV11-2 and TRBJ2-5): EAGVAQSPRYKIIEKRQSVAFWCNPISGHATLYWYQQILGQGPKLLIQFQNNGVVDDSQLPKDRFSAERLKGVDSTLKIQPAKLEDSAVYLCASSLGAAFQETQYFGPGTRLLVL.

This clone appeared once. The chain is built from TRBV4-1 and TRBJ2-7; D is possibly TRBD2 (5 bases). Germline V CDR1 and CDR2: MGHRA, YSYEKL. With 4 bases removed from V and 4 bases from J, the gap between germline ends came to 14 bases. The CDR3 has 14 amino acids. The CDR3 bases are TGCGCCAGCAGCCGGGCGGGTCTAACATACGAGCAGTACTTC. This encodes CASSRAGLTYEQYF.

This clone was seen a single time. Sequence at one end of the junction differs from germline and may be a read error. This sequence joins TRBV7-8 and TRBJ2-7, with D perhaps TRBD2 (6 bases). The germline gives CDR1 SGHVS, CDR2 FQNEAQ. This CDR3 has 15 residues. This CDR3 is CASSLGDLPSYEQYF. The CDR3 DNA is TGTGCCAGCAGTTTAGGGGACTTACCCTCCTACGAGCAGTACTTC.

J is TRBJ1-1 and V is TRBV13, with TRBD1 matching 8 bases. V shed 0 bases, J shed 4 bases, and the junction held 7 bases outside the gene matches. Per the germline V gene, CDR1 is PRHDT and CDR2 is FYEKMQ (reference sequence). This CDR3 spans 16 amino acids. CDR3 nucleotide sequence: TGTGCCAGCAGCTTAGGCACGGGACAGGCTGTCACTGAAGCTTTCTTT. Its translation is CASSLGTGQAVTEAFF.

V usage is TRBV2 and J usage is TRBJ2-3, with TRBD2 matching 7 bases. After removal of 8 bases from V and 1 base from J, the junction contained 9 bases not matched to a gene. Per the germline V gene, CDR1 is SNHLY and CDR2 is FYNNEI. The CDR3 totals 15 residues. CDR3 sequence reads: CASPEREGGTDTQYF. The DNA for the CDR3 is TGTGCCAGCCCGGAGCGGGAAGGGGGCACAGATACGCAGTATTTT.

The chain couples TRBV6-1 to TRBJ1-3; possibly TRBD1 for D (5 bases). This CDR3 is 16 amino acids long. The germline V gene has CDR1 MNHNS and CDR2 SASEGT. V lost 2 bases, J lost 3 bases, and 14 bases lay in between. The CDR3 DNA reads TGTGCCAGCAGTGAAAGGGAGGGGCCGGGTGGAAACACCATATATTTT. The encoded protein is CASSEREGPGGNTIYF.

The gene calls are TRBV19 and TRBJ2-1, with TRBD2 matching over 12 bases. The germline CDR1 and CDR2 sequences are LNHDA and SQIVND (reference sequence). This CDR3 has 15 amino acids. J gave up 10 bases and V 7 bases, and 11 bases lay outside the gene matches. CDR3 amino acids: CASKVTSGRISEQFF. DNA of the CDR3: TGTGCCAGTAAAGTGACTAGCGGGAGAATAAGCGAGCAGTTCTTC.